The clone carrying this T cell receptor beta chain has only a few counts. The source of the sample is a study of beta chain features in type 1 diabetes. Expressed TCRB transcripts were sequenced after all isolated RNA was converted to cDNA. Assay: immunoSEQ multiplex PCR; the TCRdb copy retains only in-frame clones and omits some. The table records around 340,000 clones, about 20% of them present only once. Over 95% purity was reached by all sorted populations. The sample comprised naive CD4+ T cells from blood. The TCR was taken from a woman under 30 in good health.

The CDR3 region has the DNA TGTGCCAGCAGCGAACAGGCAACTGGAAACACCATATATTTT. It codes for CASSEQATGNTIYF. The chain couples TRBV5-6 to TRBJ1-3; tentatively, D is TRBD1 (5 bases). The V gene's germline CDR1 is SGHDT and CDR2 YYEEEE. The CDR3 is 14 amino acids. Trimming took 4 bases from V and 2 from J, leaving 10 bases between them.